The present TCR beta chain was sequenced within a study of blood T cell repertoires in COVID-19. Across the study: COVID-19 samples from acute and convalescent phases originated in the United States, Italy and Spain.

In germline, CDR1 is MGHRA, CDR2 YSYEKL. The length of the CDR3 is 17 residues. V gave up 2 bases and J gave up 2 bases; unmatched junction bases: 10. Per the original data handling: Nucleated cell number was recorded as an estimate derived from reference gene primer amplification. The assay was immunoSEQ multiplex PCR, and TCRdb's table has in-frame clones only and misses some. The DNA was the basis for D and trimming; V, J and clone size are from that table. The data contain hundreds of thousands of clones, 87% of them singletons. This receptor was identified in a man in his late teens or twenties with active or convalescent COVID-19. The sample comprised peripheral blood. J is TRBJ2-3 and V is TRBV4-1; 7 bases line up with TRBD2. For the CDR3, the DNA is TGCGCCAGCAGCCAATTCCCAGCGGGGTTCTTCACAGATACGCAGTATTTT. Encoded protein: CASSQFPAGFFTDTQYF.